The rows below give T cell receptor beta chains drawn from one sample of a study of blood T cell repertoires in COVID-19. Clones were sequenced by immunoSEQ multiplex PCR, and TCRdb holds only the in-frame ones, with some missing. Altogether about 130,000 clones are present, about 84% being singletons, with the ten largest covering 12%. Sequences were obtained from peripheral blood. The source of these receptors is a woman aged 60-75 years with acute or convalescent COVID-19. The CDR3 runs from the conserved cysteine through the conserved F or W. A D gene is named only where the DNA matches it firmly. Some rows have no size entry. The others give once, few or many, or a class for an expanded clone.

J | size | V | D | DNA | CDR3
TRBJ2-7 | . | TRBV7-9 | . | TGTGCCAGCAGCTTGGCCCCCAGGGAGCAGTACTTC | CASSLAPREQYF
TRBJ1-5 | . | TRBV2 | . | TGTGCCAGCAGTGAATCAGGGGATCAGCCCCAGCATTTT | CASSESGDQPQHF
TRBJ2-7 | . | TRBV21-1 | . | TGTGCCAGCGGGGGGGACGAGCAGTACTTC | CASGGDEQYF
TRBJ1-6 | few | TRBV27 | TRBD1 | TGTGCCAGCAGTTTTTACAGGGGGCTTAATTCACCCCTCCACTTT | CASSFYRGLNSPLHF
TRBJ1-5 | . | TRBV6-6 | . | TGTGCCAGCGGGACATTAGGGCGCGTGGATCAGCCCCAGCATTTT | CASGTLGRVDQPQHF
TRBJ2-7 | . | TRBV19 | TRBD2 | TGTGCCAGTAGCCTGGCGGGGGCCTACGAGCAGTACTTC | CASSLAGAYEQYF
TRBJ1-2 | . | TRBV7-9 | TRBD1 | TGTGCCAGCAGCCAGGGTCCTGGACAGGGGGGAGACTATGGCTACACCTTC | CASSQGPGQGGDYGYTF
TRBJ1-1 | . | TRBV29-1 | . | TGCAGCGGGCGGGGGTTAGGGAGGAACACTGAAGCTTTCTTT | CSGRGLGRNTEAFF
TRBJ1-1 | . | TRBV12-3/TRBV12-4 | . | TGTGCCAGCAGTTTAGACGGGGTGGGTGAAGCTTTCTTT | CASSLDGVGEAFF
TRBJ1-4 | . | TRBV5-1 | . | TGCGCCAGCCGTACGGGTCTTAATGAAAAACTGTTTTTT | CASRTGLNEKLFF
TRBJ1-6 | . | TRBV2 | . | TGTGCCAGCAGACCTATGGACAGCCCGAATTCACCCCTCCACTTT | CASRPMDSPNSPLHF
TRBJ2-3 | . | TRBV24-1 | . | TGTGCCACCAGTGCCCCCCGAGGAACTAGCACAGATACGCAGTATTTT | CATSAPRGTSTDTQYF